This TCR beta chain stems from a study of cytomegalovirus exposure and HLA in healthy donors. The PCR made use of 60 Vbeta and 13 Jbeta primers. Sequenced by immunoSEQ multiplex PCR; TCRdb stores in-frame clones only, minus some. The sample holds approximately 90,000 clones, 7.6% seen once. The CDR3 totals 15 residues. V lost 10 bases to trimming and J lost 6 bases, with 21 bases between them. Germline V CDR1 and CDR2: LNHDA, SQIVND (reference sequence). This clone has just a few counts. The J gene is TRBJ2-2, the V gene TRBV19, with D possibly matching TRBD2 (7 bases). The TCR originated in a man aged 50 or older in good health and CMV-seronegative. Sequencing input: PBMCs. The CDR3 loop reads CATSMGGAGAGELFF. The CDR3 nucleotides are TGTGCCACCTCTATGGGGGGGGCCGGGGCCGGGGAGCTGTTTTTT. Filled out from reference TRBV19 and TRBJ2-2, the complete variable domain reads DGGITQSPKYLFRKEGQNVTLSCEQNLNHDAMYWYRQDPGQGLRLIYYSQIVNDFQKGDIAEGYSVSREKKESFPLTVTSAQKNPTAFYLCATSMGGAGAGELFFGEGSRLTVL.